These T cell receptor beta chains were read from a single sample in a study of T cell responses to AZD1222 COVID-19 vaccine. The assay was immunoSEQ multiplex PCR, and TCRdb's table has in-frame clones only and misses some. The sample holds approximately 150,000 clones, 92% seen once. Specimen: peripheral blood, collected 28 days after the second AZD1222 dose. Receptors were obtained from an adult who received the AZD1222 COVID-19 vaccine. CDR3s include the opening cysteine and the closing phenylalanine or tryptophan. The D gene is left open where the match is weak. Size is stated for part of the rows, as once, few or many counts, or as a class when the clone is expanded.

V gene	J gene	clone size	D gene	CDR3 protein	CDR3 DNA
TRBV11-2	TRBJ1-2	.	TRBD1	CASSSYRGARIYGYTF	TGTGCCAGCAGTTCCTACAGGGGCGCAAGGATCTATGGCTACACCTTC
TRBV10-3	TRBJ2-2	.	.	CAISVTAVYTGELFF	TGTGCCATCAGTGTAACGGCTGTGTACACCGGGGAGCTGTTTTTT
TRBV27	TRBJ1-1	.	.	CASAAHRMNTEAFF	TGTGCCAGCGCCGCCCACCGCATGAACACTGAAGCTTTCTTT
TRBV2	TRBJ1-5	.	.	CASSEDLGYSNQPQHF	TGTGCCAGCAGTGAGGACCTGGGTTATAGCAATCAGCCCCAGCATTTT
TRBV5-1	TRBJ1-3	.	TRBD1	CASSTRQGINGNTIYF	TGCGCCAGCAGCACGCGACAGGGTATTAATGGAAACACCATATATTTT
TRBV15	TRBJ2-5	.	TRBD2	CATSREAGYQETQYF	TGTGCCACCAGCAGGGAAGCGGGGTATCAAGAGACCCAGTACTTC
TRBV11-2	TRBJ1-4	.	.	CASSPDINEKLFF	TGTGCCAGCAGCCCGGACATTAATGAAAAACTGTTTTTT
TRBV4-2	TRBJ2-2	.	TRBD2	CASSQEAGVSANTGELFF	TGTGCCAGCAGCCAAGAAGCGGGGGTTTCCGCGAACACCGGGGAGCTGTTTTTT
TRBV27	TRBJ2-5	.	.	CASSLSIMRTQYF	TGTGCCAGCAGTTTATCGATAATGCGGACCCAGTACTTC
TRBV7-2	TRBJ1-4	once	.	CASSLARQGNEKLFF	TGTGCCAGCAGCTTAGCGCGGCAGGGTAATGAAAAACTGTTTTTT
TRBV4-2	TRBJ1-1	once	.	CASSPGPPRTEAFF	TGTGCCAGCAGCCCGGGGCCCCCTCGCACTGAAGCTTTCTTT
TRBV5-5	TRBJ1-2	.	.	CASSLAGNYGYTF	TGTGCCAGCAGCTTAGCGGGGAACTATGGCTACACCTTC
TRBV2	TRBJ2-3	.	.	CASSDPGVSTDTQYF	TGTGCCAGCAGTGATCCAGGGGTGAGCACAGATACGCAGTATTTT
TRBV7-6	TRBJ1-3	.	.	CASSLGHGNTIYF	TGTGCCAGCAGCCTAGGACATGGAAACACCATATATTTT
TRBV11-3	TRBJ2-3	.	.	CASSLRGRGEVDTQYF	TGTGCCAGCAGCTTAAGGGGGCGGGGGGAAGTAGATACGCAGTATTTT
TRBV18	TRBJ2-7	.	TRBD1	CASSLRDSSYEQYF	TGTGCCAGCTCACTCCGGGACAGCTCCTACGAGCAGTACTTC
TRBV30	TRBJ1-2	.	TRBD1	CAWRAPRGQANYGYTF	TGTGCCTGGAGGGCTCCCCGGGGACAGGCTAACTATGGCTACACCTTC
TRBV20-1	TRBJ1-2	.	.	CSARYLVGYTF	TGCAGTGCTAGATACCTGGTTGGCTACACCTTC
TRBV6-6	TRBJ1-1	.	.	CASSLNIQANTEAFF	TGTGCCAGCAGTCTAAATATCCAAGCCAACACTGAAGCTTTCTTT